This TCR beta chain is drawn from a study of response to subunit inactivated influenza vaccine. This clonotype was detected only a few times. This CDR3 is built from 15 residues. Germline V CDR1 and CDR2: MDHEN, SYDVKM. V shed 4 bases and J 8 bases; nucleotides not matched to a gene: 10. TCRdb re-called the RT-PCR reads with MiXCR, one entry per CDR3 protein. The sample records approximately 520,000 distinct CDR3 sequences, approximately 15% being singletons. The clonotype comes from a man between 50 and 69 years old who received an inactivated influenza vaccine. The chain has TRBV28 and TRBJ2-1; 8 bases line up with TRBD1. The material was CD4+ T cells sorted from PBMCs, obtained roughly 24 months after vaccination. CDR3 amino acids: CASSSRGQVRHEQFF. As DNA, the CDR3 is TGTGCCAGCAGTTCCCGGGGACAGGTTCGCCATGAGCAGTTCTTC.